This T cell receptor beta chain derives from a study of cytomegalovirus exposure and HLA in healthy donors. General observations from the study: In all likelihood, a cluster of highly shared sequence variants was a sequencing artifact. Association of about 17,000 TCR beta sequences with HLA alleles was found at 0.05 false discovery rate in a later analysis. The only immune exposure information that was available was CMV serostatus.

To note about this clone: The target antigen is unknown.

The CDR3 sequence is 15 residues long. Trimming at V came to 5 bases and at J to 4 bases, leaving 8 bases not matched to a gene. Germline CDR1 and CDR2: LNHDA and SQIVND (reference sequence). PCR employed 60 Vbeta and 13 Jbeta primers. The repertoire was sequenced with immunoSEQ multiplex PCR; TCRdb's copy has only in-frame clones and lacks some. The sample shows around 97,000 clones, approximately 9% of them seen only once. This clonotype originated in a man aged 50 or older in good health and CMV-seropositive. The J gene is TRBJ1-5, the V gene TRBV19; TRBD1 agrees at 7 bases. Source material: PBMCs. The CDR3 DNA is TGTGCCAGTAGTCCCTTGGCAGGGGGAAATCAGCCCCAGCATTTT. Residues: CASSPLAGGNQPQHF.